The 15 T cell receptor beta chains presented below share a single source sample, sequenced in a study of patients and donors after allogeneic stem cell transplantation. TCRdb used MiXCR to reprocess the RT-PCR reads, holding one entry per CDR3 protein. The table lists fewer than 500,000 distinct CDR3 sequences, roughly 17% of them singletons. Sequenced input: blood, either unsorted or a sorted T cell fraction (not recorded which). These receptors originate from a human donor who was either an allogeneic HSCT recipient or a stem cell or donor lymphocyte infusion donor (not recorded which). It is not recorded whose cells these are; they may come from a transplant donor.

This clonotype was observed a few times. The chain is built from TRBV7-8 and TRBJ2-7, with D unclear. The germline V gene encodes CDR1 SGHVS and CDR2 FQNEAQ. The CDR3 runs to 12 residues. V lost 2 bases to trimming and J lost 7 bases, with 9 bases between them. This CDR3 is CASSLPLGEQYF. CDR3 bases: TGTGCCAGCAGCTTACCCCTGGGGGAGCAGTACTTC.

The V gene is TRBV19, the J gene TRBJ2-3; either TRBD1 or TRBD2 may supply D (5 bases each). V was clipped by 10 bases and J by 4 bases, with 21 bases between them. The CDR3 loop spans 15 amino acids. The germline gives CDR1 LNHDA, CDR2 SQIVND (reference sequence). CDR3 protein: CATRQTVARADTQYF. The CDR3, as DNA: TGTGCCACAAGACAGACAGTTGCGAGGGCAGATACGCAGTATTTT.

This rearrangement joins TRBV5-1 to TRBJ2-3; D is perhaps TRBD2 (6 bases). The germline gives CDR1 SGHRS, CDR2 YFSETQ. The CDR3 is 16 residues long. The ends were cut back, 0 bases at V and 1 base at J, with 12 bases in the middle. DNA of the CDR3: TGCGCCAGCAGCTTGGTCACGGGAGAGGGCACAGATACGCAGTATTTT. Translated, it gives CASSLVTGEGTDTQYF.

This sequence joins TRBV20-1 and TRBJ1-2; D call uncertain. CDR1 and CDR2 (germline): DFQATT, SNEGSKA (reference sequence). CDR3 size: 14 residues. The V end lost 3 bases, the J end lost 0 bases, and 11 bases lay between the germline ends. The CDR3 DNA sequence: TGCAGTGCTAGGCAGAGCCGAGCTAACTATGGCTACACCTTC. This translates into CSARQSRANYGYTF.

V gene TRBV25-1 combines with J gene TRBJ1-1; D not resolved. V lost 6 bases and J 2 bases, leaving 13 bases between the germline ends. The CDR3 has 14 residues. Germline V gene sequence: CDR1 MGHDK, CDR2 SYGVNS. The CDR3 sequence: CASRFTGSNTEAFF. CDR3 nucleotide sequence: TGTGCCAGCAGGTTCACGGGCTCTAACACTGAAGCTTTCTTT.

In this sample, this clonotype turned up many times. The rearrangement joins TRBV10-3 to TRBJ1-2, with 10 bases lining up with TRBD1. CDR1 is ENHRY, CDR2 SYGVKD, per germline. Trimming took 4 bases from V and 2 from J; bases not matched to a gene: 1. The CDR3 sequence is 14 residues long. DNA for the CDR3: TGTGCCATCAGTGGACAGGGGGCGAACTATGGCTACACCTTC. It is translated as CAISGQGANYGYTF.

This clonotype was picked up a small number of times. V is TRBV2 and J is TRBJ1-1; D not certain. Per the germline V gene, CDR1 is SNHLY and CDR2 is FYNNEI. V was pared by 8 bases and J by 1 base, with 5 bases between. This CDR3 contains 11 residues. The CDR3 region is CASLGNTEAFF. The DNA for the CDR3 is TGTGCCAGCCTGGGGAACACTGAAGCTTTCTTT. The complete variable domain, with remaining parts taken from reference TRBV2 and TRBJ1-1, reads EPEVTQTPSHQVTQMGQEVILRCVPISNHLYFYWYRQILGQKVEFLVSFYNNEISEKSEIFDDQFSVERPDGSNFTLKIRSTKLEDSAMYFCASLGNTEAFFGQGTRLTVV.

Remarks on this clonotype: A read error may produce the germline difference seen at one junction end. CDR3 DNA: TGTGCCAGCAGCTTAATCGGGAGGGCCCCAGATACGCAGTTTTTT. The encoded protein is CASSLIGRAPDTQFF. The chain has TRBV7-2 and TRBJ2-3; 8 nucleotides agree with TRBD2. CDR1 and CDR2 (germline): SGHTA, FQGNSA. CDR3 size: 15 residues.

This clonotype was counted many times. The rearrangement joins TRBV20-1 to TRBJ2-1, with D hard to call. Per the germline V gene, CDR1 is DFQATT and CDR2 is SNEGSKA (reference sequence). There are 12 residues in the CDR3. V gave up 4 bases and J gave up 6 bases, with 10 bases separating them. This CDR3 reads CSATRLSNEQFF. The CDR3 bases are TGCAGTGCTACTCGGCTATCCAATGAGCAGTTCTTC.

The chain employs TRBV19 and TRBJ2-5; TRBD2 matches 8 bases. V was clipped by 4 bases and J by 5 bases; unmatched bases: 9. This CDR3 is 15 amino acids long. CDR1 LNHDA and CDR2 SQIVND come from the germline V gene (reference sequence). DNA of the CDR3: TGTGCCAGTAGTAACCGCGGACTAGCTGCGGAGACCCAGTACTTC. Translating gives CASSNRGLAAETQYF.

In this sample, this clonotype turned up a few times. The chain couples TRBV11-2 to TRBJ1-1; D not certain. Trimming pared 5 bases from V and 3 bases from J, leaving 13 bases between. Germline V gene lookup returns CDR1 SGHAT and CDR2 FQNNGV. This CDR3 spans 14 amino acids. The CDR3 loop reads CASSAIQGYTEAFF. CDR3 nucleotides: TGTGCCAGCAGCGCCATCCAAGGATACACTGAAGCTTTCTTT.

V is TRBV5-1 and J is TRBJ2-1; 10 nucleotides line up with TRBD2. The CDR3 totals 17 residues. Germline loops: CDR1 SGHRS, CDR2 YFSETQ. The junction had 9 bases not matched to a gene; V was cut back by 3 bases and J by 3 bases. This CDR3 reads CASSSGLSGGNYNEQFF. The CDR3, as DNA: TGCGCCAGCAGCTCGGGGCTTAGCGGGGGGAACTACAATGAGCAGTTCTTC.

This clonotype was picked up many times. This chain connects TRBV7-2 to TRBJ1-5; 7 bases line up with TRBD1. Germline V lookup: CDR1 SGHTA, CDR2 FQGNSA. The length of the CDR3 is 14 residues. V was clipped by 5 bases and J by 2 bases; unmatched bases: 3. The CDR3 region has the DNA TGTGCCAGCAGCAGAGACAGGGGCAATCAGCCCCAGCATTTT. Its translation: CASSRDRGNQPQHF.

V is TRBV7-2 and J is TRBJ2-1, with 11 bases identical to TRBD2. Germline V gives CDR1 SGHTA, CDR2 FQGNSA. V shed 1 base and J 14 bases; nucleotides not matched to a gene: 4. The CDR3 extends over 13 amino acids. DNA of the CDR3: TGTGCCAGCAGCTTAGTGACTAGCGGGATTAAGTTCTTC. It codes for CASSLVTSGIKFF.

V usage is TRBV5-1 and J usage is TRBJ2-1, with a weak D call TRBD2 (5 bases). The CDR3 loop spans 15 amino acids. Germline lookup yields CDR1 SGHRS and CDR2 YFSETQ. V was cut by 3 bases and J by 7 bases, with 17 bases left in between. Here the CDR3 reads CASSSRTGFGNEQFF. The CDR3 coding sequence is TGCGCCAGCAGCTCACGGACTGGTTTTGGGAATGAGCAGTTCTTC.